This T cell receptor beta chain was sequenced during a study of blood T cell repertoires in COVID-19 (TCRdb year 2020). As for the study more broadly: Collaborator samples came from the United States, Italy and Spain and covered acute and convalescent phases of COVID-19. The prospective study material was composed of cDNA or gDNA derived from T cells, B-cell-depleted T cells, or PBMCs. The dataset comprised deeply sampled blood TCRbeta repertoires from subjects exposed to, actively infected with, or recovered from COVID-19. The repertoires were made available in a free public database intended to serve as a resource for research on the immune response to SARS-CoV-2. The samples were drawn from two sources: the first 160 participants of the ongoing ImmuneRACE study, and 1,000 to 1,500 subjects contributed by 6 global collaborators. Nearly every sample came with metadata listing a de-identified subject ID, COVID-19 status, age in years and sex. HLA class I and class II types, where available, came from metadata supplied by the sample provider rather than from assay-based typing.

The paper's findings and limits, for the study overall: The quantity of clinical and demographic metadata differed by source and by participant and was supplied without curation.

The immunoSEQ Assay, a bias-controlled multiplex PCR, was used to amplify TCRbeta CDR3 regions from genomic DNA. From the authors' description of their analysis: The number of nucleated cells in each sample was estimated by amplification of reference gene primers within the assay. To quantify the absolute abundance of each unique TCRbeta CDR3 rearrangement, sequence reads were collapsed and filtered. For each sample, productive Simpson clonality was calculated as the square root of Simpson's diversity index over productive rearrangements. The table comes from immuneACCESS by way of TCRdb, which keeps in-frame sequences with V and J called. Part of the clones is missing from these tables; in studies checked, under half for an unresolved V gene and the rest for unknown reasons. The V and J calls and clone size come from that table; D and trimming were worked out from the DNA. In this sample the table shows a few hundred thousand clones, 70% to 85% of which occur a single time. Roughly 1.4% of the sample comes from the top ten.

A second Seattle source provided samples from volunteer blood donors who had recovered from COVID-19. The collaborating institutions used their own protocols to collect whole blood in K2EDTA tubes. Collaborator samples were shipped for TCRbeta analysis as frozen whole blood, isolated PBMCs, or DNA extracted from either sample type. As concerns this clone: It has no known antigen specificity. Base qualities are not at hand, and no much larger clone is one base apart.

From the germline V gene, CDR1 is SGHNT and CDR2 is YENEEA. The CDR3, from cysteine to phenylalanine, totals 15 residues. Only the CDR3 region is kept as DNA, spanning 45 bases read in frame from base 1. V and J are trimmed by 5 bases and 5 bases, and the gene matches miss 7 bases of the junction. Sequencing was performed on peripheral blood. The receptor's source is a woman in her forties who had recovered from COVID-19. The sequence links TRBV11-3 to TRBJ2-2; 8 middle bases align to TRBD1. The DNA is as follows: TGTGCCAGCAGCCACGACAGGGGAGTAACCGGGGAGCTGTTTTTT. Translated, this is CASSHDRGVTGELFF.